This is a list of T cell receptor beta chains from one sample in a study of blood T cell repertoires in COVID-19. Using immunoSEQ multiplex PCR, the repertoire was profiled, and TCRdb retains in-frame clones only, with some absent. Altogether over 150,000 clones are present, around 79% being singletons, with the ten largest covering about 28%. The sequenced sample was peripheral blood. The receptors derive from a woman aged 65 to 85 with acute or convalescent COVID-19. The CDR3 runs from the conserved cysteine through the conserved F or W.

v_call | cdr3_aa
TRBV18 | CASSLEWTSGHDEQYF
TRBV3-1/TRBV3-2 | CASSQNYDSGNTIYF
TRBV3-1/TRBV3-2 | CASSHGLWTGDQPQHF
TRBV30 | CAVEGSWGNQPQHF
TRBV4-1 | CASSQRDGSYNEQFF
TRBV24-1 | CATSVGGQNEQFF
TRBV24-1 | CATSETGEHYGYTF
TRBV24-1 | CATSDLRVAGGDQETQYF
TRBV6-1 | CASSVEGRQGFNEQFF
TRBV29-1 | CSSRGSGGYNEQFF
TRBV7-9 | CASSFDSYNSPLHF
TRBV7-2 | CASSLGTGAIEQYF
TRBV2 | CASRSGLSFGNTIYF
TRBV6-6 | CASRKQGSSGANVLTF
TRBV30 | CAWSATGSGELFF
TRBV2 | CASSDDRLAKNIQYF
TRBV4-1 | CASSLTSGNTDTQYF
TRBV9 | CASSVRLAGGNEQFF
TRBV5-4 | CASSLTGGVTQYF
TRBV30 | CAWTSGRTGELFF
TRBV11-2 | CASSRGLYGYTF
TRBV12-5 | CASGSSAGVTGELFF
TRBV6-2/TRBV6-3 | CASSWASGRAGEQFF
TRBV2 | CASSVAGAAEAFF
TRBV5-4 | CASSLVRDRDYNEQFF
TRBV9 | CASSVGFPTGSMHYGYTF
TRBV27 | CASSSGRGRSGANVLTF
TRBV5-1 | CASSLGSRSGNTIYF
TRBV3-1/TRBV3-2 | CASSQDDRVLSEAFF
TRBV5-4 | CASSYAADSSYEQYF
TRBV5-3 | CARSLAMNTGELFF
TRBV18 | CASSPPGTSGLPNNEQFF
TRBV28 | CASSLSSGLAGALSQYF
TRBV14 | CASSQRTGRESNEKLFF
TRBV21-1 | CASSRDRGRGGTEAFF
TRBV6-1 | CASSEMGRRYNEQFF
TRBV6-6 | CAGNRGNYGYTF
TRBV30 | CAWSKTANSYNEQFF
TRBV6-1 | CASSGPTSGRTNTGELFF
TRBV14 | CASSPYSGRHSYEQYF
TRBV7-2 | CASSLVGSSGRARETQYF
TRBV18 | CASSDVGDPGNTIYF
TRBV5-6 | CASSLRGGNTEAFF
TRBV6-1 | CASSEYYTTNYEQYF
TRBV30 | CAWSALAGSYNEQFF
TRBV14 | CASSRQLNTEAFF
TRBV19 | CASSTRLSWNEQFF
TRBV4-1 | CASSQDGTGSLGNTIYF
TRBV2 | CASSEGSGRAVEQFF
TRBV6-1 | CASSEGGTRGGQYF
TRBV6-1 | CASSEVLGGRFDEQFF
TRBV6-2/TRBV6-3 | CASSWRTSGGTDTQYF